This T cell receptor beta chain was sequenced for a study of patients and donors after allogeneic stem cell transplantation. From germline, CDR1 is SNHLY and CDR2 FYNNEI. V was clipped by 10 bases and J by 0 bases, with 19 bases between them. CDR3 length: 17 residues. TCRdb itself ran the RT-PCR reads through MiXCR, one entry per CDR3 protein. This table holds about 960,000 distinct CDR3 sequences, about a sixth found once. This clonotype was observed once. The source material was blood, either unsorted or a sorted T cell fraction (not recorded which). The TCR originated in a human donor who was either an allogeneic HSCT recipient or a stem cell or donor lymphocyte infusion donor (not recorded which). It is not recorded whose cells these are; they may come from a transplant donor. The V gene is TRBV2, the J gene TRBJ1-6; no definite D call. CDR3 nucleotide sequence: TGTGCCATCATCATAAGGACGGATAGCTCCTATAATTCACCCCTCCACTTT. This gives the protein CAIIIRTDSSYNSPLHF.